Sequencing of this T cell receptor (beta chain) was carried out in a study of blood T cell repertoires in COVID-19. Overall study: The study drew acute and convalescent COVID-19 samples from the United States, Italy and Spain.

As handled by the study authors: Reference gene primer amplification yielded estimated nucleated cell counts. Using immunoSEQ multiplex PCR, the repertoire was profiled, and TCRdb retains in-frame clones only, with some absent. The V and J calls and the clone size are those of that table, but D and trimming were determined from the DNA. The sample holds 40,000 to 55,000 clones; roughly 83% are singletons and the top ten take roughly 2.5%. The CDR3 sequence is 14 residues long. The V and J ends lost 4 bases and 4 bases, in that order; junction bases with no gene match: 4. CDR1 is SGHRS and CDR2 is YFSETQ in the germline V gene.

The chain employs TRBV5-1 and TRBJ2-3; 9 bases agree with TRBD1. The specimen sequenced was peripheral blood. This TCR came from a man aged 45-65 years with acute or convalescent COVID-19. The CDR3 spells CASSTDRGADTQYF. Here the CDR3 DNA reads TGCGCCAGCAGCACCGACAGGGGGGCAGATACGCAGTATTTT.